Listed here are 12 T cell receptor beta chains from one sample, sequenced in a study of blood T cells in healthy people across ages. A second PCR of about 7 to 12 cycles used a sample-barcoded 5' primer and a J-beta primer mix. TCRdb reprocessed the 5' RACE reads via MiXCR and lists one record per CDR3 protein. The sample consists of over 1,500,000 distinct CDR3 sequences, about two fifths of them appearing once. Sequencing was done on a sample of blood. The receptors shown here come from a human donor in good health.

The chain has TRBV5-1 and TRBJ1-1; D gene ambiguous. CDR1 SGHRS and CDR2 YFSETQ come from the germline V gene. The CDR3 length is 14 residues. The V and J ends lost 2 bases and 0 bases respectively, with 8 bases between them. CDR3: CASSLRFMNTEAFF. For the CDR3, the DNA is TGCGCCAGCAGCTTACGCTTTATGAACACTGAAGCTTTCTTT.

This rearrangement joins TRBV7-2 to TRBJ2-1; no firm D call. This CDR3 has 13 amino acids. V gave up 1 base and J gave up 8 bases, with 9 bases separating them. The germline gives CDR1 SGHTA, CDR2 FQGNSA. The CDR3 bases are TGTGCCAGCAGCTTAGAGGCGAGCCATGAGCAGTTCTTC. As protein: CASSLEASHEQFF.

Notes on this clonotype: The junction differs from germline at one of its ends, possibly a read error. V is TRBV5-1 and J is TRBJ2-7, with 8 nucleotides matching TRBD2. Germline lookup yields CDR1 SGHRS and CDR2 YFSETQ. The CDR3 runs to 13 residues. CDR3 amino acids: CASSSGGTYKQYF. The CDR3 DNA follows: TGCGCCAGCAGCTCGGGGGGGACCTACAAGCAGTACTTC.

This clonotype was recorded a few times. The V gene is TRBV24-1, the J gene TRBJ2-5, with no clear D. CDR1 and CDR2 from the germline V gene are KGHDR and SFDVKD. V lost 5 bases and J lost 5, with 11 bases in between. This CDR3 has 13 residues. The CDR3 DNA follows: TGTGCCACCAGTGGAGAAGGTGCGGAGACCCAGTACTTC. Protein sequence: CATSGEGAETQYF.

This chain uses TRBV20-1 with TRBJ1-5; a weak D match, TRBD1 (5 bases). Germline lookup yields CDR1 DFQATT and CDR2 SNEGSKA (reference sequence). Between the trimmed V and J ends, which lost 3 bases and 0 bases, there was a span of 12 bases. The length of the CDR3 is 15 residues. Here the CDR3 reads CSASRQGYSNQPQHF. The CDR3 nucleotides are TGCAGTGCTAGTCGCCAGGGCTATAGCAATCAGCCCCAGCATTTT.

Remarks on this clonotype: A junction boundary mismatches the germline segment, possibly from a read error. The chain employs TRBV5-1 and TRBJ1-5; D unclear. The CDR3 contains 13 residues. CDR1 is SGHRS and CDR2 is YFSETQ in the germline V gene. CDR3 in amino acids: CAGSHGSNQPQHF. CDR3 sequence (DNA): TGCGCCGGCAGCCACGGGAGCAATCAGCCCCAGCATTTT.

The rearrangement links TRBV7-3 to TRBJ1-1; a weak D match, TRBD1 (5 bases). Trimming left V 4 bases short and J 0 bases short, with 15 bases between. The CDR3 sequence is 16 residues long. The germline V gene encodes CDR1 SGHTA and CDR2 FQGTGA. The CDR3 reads CASSSIRTLVNTEAFF. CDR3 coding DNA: TGTGCCAGCAGCTCGATTAGGACATTAGTGAACACTGAAGCTTTCTTT.

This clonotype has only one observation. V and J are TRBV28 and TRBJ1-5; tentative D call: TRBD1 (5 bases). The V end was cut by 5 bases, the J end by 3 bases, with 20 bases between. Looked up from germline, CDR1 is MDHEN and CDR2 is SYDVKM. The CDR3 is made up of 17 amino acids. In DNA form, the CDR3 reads TGTGCCAGCAGTCCCCAGCCCGGACATATTATCAATCAGCCCCAGCATTTT. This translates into CASSPQPGHIINQPQHF.

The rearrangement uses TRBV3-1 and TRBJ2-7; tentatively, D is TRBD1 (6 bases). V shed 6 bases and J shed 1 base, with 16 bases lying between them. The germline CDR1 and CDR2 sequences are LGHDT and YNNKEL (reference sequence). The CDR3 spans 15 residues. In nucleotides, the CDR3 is TGTGCCAGCAGGAAAAGTCAGGGGCCTTCCTACGAGCAGTACTTC. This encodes CASRKSQGPSYEQYF.

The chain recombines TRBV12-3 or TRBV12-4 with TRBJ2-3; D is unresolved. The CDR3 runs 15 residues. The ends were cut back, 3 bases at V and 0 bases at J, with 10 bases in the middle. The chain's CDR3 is CASSFTRLSTDTQYF. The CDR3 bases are TGTGCCAGCAGTTTCACGAGGTTAAGCACAGATACGCAGTATTTT.

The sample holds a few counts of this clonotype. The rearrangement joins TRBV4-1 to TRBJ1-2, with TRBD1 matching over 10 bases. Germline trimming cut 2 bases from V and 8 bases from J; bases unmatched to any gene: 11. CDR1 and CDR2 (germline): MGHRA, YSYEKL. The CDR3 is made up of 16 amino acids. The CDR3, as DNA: TGCGCCAGCAGCCAACCGAGAGGGGACAGGGGAAAAGGCTACACCTTC. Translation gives CASSQPRGDRGKGYTF.

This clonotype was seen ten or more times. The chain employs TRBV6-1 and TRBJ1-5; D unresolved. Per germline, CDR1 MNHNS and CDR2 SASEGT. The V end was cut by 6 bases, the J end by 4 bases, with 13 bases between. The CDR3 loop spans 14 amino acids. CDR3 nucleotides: TGTGCCAGCAGACATGGGGTCGGGAATCAGCCCCAGCATTTT. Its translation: CASRHGVGNQPQHF.